These T cell receptor beta chains were read from a single sample in a study of molecular identifiers for immune sequencing clone quantification. MiXCR, applied by TCRdb to the PCR reads, yields one record per CDR3 protein. The sample comprises approximately 500,000 distinct CDR3 sequences, about a fifth of which are singletons, and 0.7% to 1% rests with the top ten. Sequenced input: naive CD8+ T cells from blood, with Jurkat cell RNA spiked in. The receptors were gathered from a human donor in good health. Some libraries in this study had Jurkat cell RNA spiked in. Each CDR3 is given without its conserved first and last residue. A D gene is named only where the DNA matches it firmly.

D | J | V | CDR3
TRBD2 | TRBJ2-7 | TRBV4-1 | ASSQRGLAGYEQY
TRBD2 | TRBJ2-1 | TRBV14 | ASSQETSDSYNEQF
TRBD2 | TRBJ2-7 | TRBV4-1 | ASSQEGPAAGLNEQY
. | TRBJ1-2 | TRBV30 | AWSVLYGYT
. | TRBJ1-1 | TRBV27 | ASSPHVGPNAFGTEAF
. | TRBJ2-7 | TRBV19 | ASSIDEAGGSYEQY
. | TRBJ2-7 | TRBV5-1 | ASSLAYDSYEQY
. | TRBJ2-1 | TRBV7-8 | ASSPPGSYNEQF
. | TRBJ1-3 | TRBV29-1 | SVFRGSGNTIY
. | TRBJ1-5 | TRBV3-2 | ASSRGRTGGRQPQH
. | TRBJ1-5 | TRBV6-2/TRBV6-3 | ASSYGGQPNSNQPQH
. | TRBJ2-3 | TRBV3-1 | ASSHRTRDTQY
. | TRBJ1-6 | TRBV6-5 | ASSTWDGGPLH
TRBD1 | TRBJ2-5 | TRBV12-3/TRBV12-4 | ASSLAGQSQETQY
. | TRBJ2-7 | TRBV2 | ASSELMGDLARQY
. | TRBJ2-3 | TRBV27 | ASSSLPLGTDTQY
. | TRBJ2-2 | TRBV24-1 | ATSDLHHTGELF
TRBD2 | TRBJ2-1 | TRBV4-1 | ASSRPGLPFSNEQF
. | TRBJ1-1 | TRBV6-1 | ASPNLNGF
TRBD1 | TRBJ1-6 | TRBV7-9 | ASSLVGQGDSPLH
. | TRBJ2-1 | TRBV30 | AWSALGAGGSEQF
. | TRBJ1-1 | TRBV18 | ASSPRENAEAF
. | TRBJ2-7 | TRBV27 | ASSTSGHGTYEQY
. | TRBJ2-2 | TRBV2 | ASTGSPNTGELF
TRBD2 | TRBJ2-3 | TRBV9 | ASNAFGTSPDTQY
TRBD2 | TRBJ2-3 | TRBV5-1 | ASSYNLAGGQLSTDTQY
. | TRBJ1-1 | TRBV9 | ASSLGGGPTEAF
. | TRBJ1-1 | TRBV11-2 | ASSIGGGRDTEAF
TRBD2 | TRBJ2-5 | TRBV7-9 | ASSLVSGRAKETQY
. | TRBJ1-4 | TRBV20-1 | SARDLTRVTTNEKLF
. | TRBJ2-3 | TRBV7-9 | ASSLAVGATDTQY
. | TRBJ2-3 | TRBV12-3/TRBV12-4 | ASSFRASTDTQY
. | TRBJ1-1 | TRBV6-2/TRBV6-3 | ASRPRGSGTEAF
. | TRBJ2-3 | TRBV4-3 | ASSQDGDYSDTQY
TRBD2 | TRBJ2-5 | TRBV7-3 | ASSFIAGGPGETQY
. | TRBJ2-5 | TRBV7-9 | ASSSSRDSLREETQY
TRBD2 | TRBJ2-3 | TRBV4-1 | ASSPEAGGATDTQY
. | TRBJ2-3 | TRBV20-1 | SADRDGGRAGTDTQY
TRBD2 | TRBJ2-3 | TRBV20-1 | SANTGTTYTDTQY
. | TRBJ2-5 | TRBV27 | ASSPRELSQETQY
TRBD1 | TRBJ2-1 | TRBV7-8 | ASSPTGGASDEQF